This TCR beta chain emerged from a study of blood T cell repertoires in COVID-19. Whole-study context: T cells, B-cell-depleted T cells, or PBMCs supplied cDNA or gDNA.

Under the authors' procedure: Reference gene primer amplification in the assay estimated nucleated cell counts. Sequencing was performed with immunoSEQ multiplex PCR; in TCRdb, only in-frame clones are kept and a portion is missing. The D gene and trimming were derived from the DNA, and the V and J assignments and clone size from that table. The sample gives 150,000 to 200,000 clones, roughly nine tenths of which show up once; 1.9% is in the top ten. The CDR3 runs to 14 residues. Germline trimming cut 4 bases from V and 8 bases from J; bases unmatched to any gene: 10. Germline V gene lookup returns CDR1 SGHNT and CDR2 YYREEE (reference sequence).

This TCR derives from a man between 18 and 29 years old who had recovered from COVID-19. The V and J genes are TRBV5-4 and TRBJ1-2, with 8 bases identical to TRBD1. The sequenced sample was peripheral blood. CDR3 residues: CASSLGQGAIGYTF. The CDR3 coding sequence is TGTGCCAGCAGCCTCGGGCAGGGGGCGATCGGCTACACCTTC. Full variable domain (missing parts from reference TRBV5-4 and TRBJ1-2): ETGVTQSPTHLIKTRGQQVTLRCSSQSGHNTVSWYQQALGQGPQFIFQYYREEENGRGNFPPRFSGLQFPNYSSELNVNALELDDSALYLCASSLGQGAIGYTFGSGTRLTVV.